This TCR beta chain was sequenced for a study of graft-versus-host responses after intestinal transplantation. Study as a whole: After anti-thymocyte globulin induction, recipients took tacrolimus and steroids for roughly three years.

Looked up from germline, CDR1 is MNHEY and CDR2 is SMNVEV (reference sequence). With 2 bases clipped from V and 4 bases from J, the junction kept 8 bases outside the gene matches. The length of the CDR3 is 16 residues. Of note for this clone: Its antigen is still unknown.

The data were produced by immunoSEQ multiplex PCR, yet TCRdb's version contains in-frame clones alone and is incomplete. The data hold some 120,000 clones, with just under 95% observed a single time. Material: unstimulated CD8+ T cells sorted from spleen or lymph node cells, obtained before transplant. The TCR originated in a human donor who was the organ donor for an intestinal transplant. This rearrangement joins TRBV27 to TRBJ2-1, with TRBD2 matching 7 bases. The CDR3 bases are TGTGCCAGCAGTTTAGGGGCGGGGGAGACTTACAATGAGCAGTTCTTC. Its translation: CASSLGAGETYNEQFF.